Listed below are T cell receptor beta chains from one sample, sequenced in a study of blood T cell repertoires in COVID-19. Produced via immunoSEQ multiplex PCR; TCRdb's table is partial and in-frame only. The table lists 60,000 to 85,000 clones, about 88% of them singletons. The sequenced material came from peripheral blood. These receptors were collected from a man aged 45-65 years with acute or convalescent COVID-19. CDR3s include the opening cysteine and the closing phenylalanine or tryptophan. The D gene is left open where the match is weak. Not all rows give a size; the values are once, few, many and, for expanded clones, a class.

j_call,v_call,d_call,clone_size,cdr3_nt,cdr3_aa
TRBJ2-7,TRBV7-3,TRBD2,-,TGTGCCAGCAGCTCCGAGGCGGGGGAGACGGGAGGGCCTACACCGAGCTCCTACGAGCAGTACTTC,CASSSEAGETGGPTPSSYEQYF
TRBJ2-2,TRBV5-4,-,-,TGTGCCAGCAGCATCCAGCGTTTCGGCACCGGGGAGCTGTTTTTT,CASSIQRFGTGELFF
TRBJ1-1,TRBV6-2/TRBV6-3,-,-,TGTGCCAGCAGTTATTCTAGCGGACCAATTTTCTTGAACACTGAAGCTTTCTTT,CASSYSSGPIFLNTEAFF
TRBJ2-2,TRBV28,TRBD1,-,TGTGCCAGCAGTTCTACTCCCTATGGACAGGGTAACACCGGGGAGCTGTTTTTT,CASSSTPYGQGNTGELFF
TRBJ1-1,TRBV27,-,once,TGTGCCAGCAGTTTACCGGAACTCCAGGGGCCCACTGAAGCTTTCTTT,CASSLPELQGPTEAFF
TRBJ1-5,TRBV19,TRBD1,-,TGTGCCAGTACCGGGTCTGGACAGGGCAATCAGCCCCAGCATTTT,CASTGSGQGNQPQHF
TRBJ2-5,TRBV18,-,-,TGTGCCAGCTCATTCCGACAGATACAAGAGACCCAGTACTTC,CASSFRQIQETQYF
TRBJ1-4,TRBV4-1,-,-,TGCGCCAGCAGCCACTCCCCGAGAGGCGAAAAACTGTTTTTT,CASSHSPRGEKLFF
TRBJ2-1,TRBV5-4,-,-,TGTGCCAGCAGCTTTGGACAGTACAATGAGCAGTTCTTC,CASSFGQYNEQFF
TRBJ2-3,TRBV6-2/TRBV6-3,-,-,TGTGCCAGCAGTACACGGGGGACGGCCGCAGATACGCAGTATTTT,CASSTRGTAADTQYF
TRBJ2-3,TRBV27,TRBD1,-,TGTGCCAGCAGCTTTTCCCCTCGGACAGGGATTACAGATACGCAGTATTTT,CASSFSPRTGITDTQYF
TRBJ1-1,TRBV18,-,-,TGTGCCAGCTCACCAGGCCGAAACACTGAAGCTTTCTTT,CASSPGRNTEAFF
TRBJ2-1,TRBV7-2,TRBD1,-,TGTGCCAGCAGCTCTAGGACAGGCTATTTTTACAATGAGCAGTTCTTC,CASSSRTGYFYNEQFF
TRBJ2-7,TRBV7-9,-,-,TGTGCCAGCAGCCCTAACCCGACAGCCTCCTACGAGCAGTACTTC,CASSPNPTASYEQYF
TRBJ1-1,TRBV29-1,TRBD1,-,TGCAGCGTTCGGGGACAGCAGAACACTGAAGCTTTCTTT,CSVRGQQNTEAFF
TRBJ2-2,TRBV6-5,TRBD1,-,TGTGCCAGCAGTTACTCCTACAGGGGGCAGGGCGGGGAGCTGTTTTTT,CASSYSYRGQGGELFF
TRBJ1-2,TRBV5-1,-,-,TGCGCCAGCAGCTTCGGTACCATATACTATGGCTACACCTTC,CASSFGTIYYGYTF
TRBJ1-5,TRBV19,-,-,TGTGCCAGTACCTTCGGCAGGGGCAATCAGCCCCAGCATTTT,CASTFGRGNQPQHF
TRBJ2-3,TRBV27,TRBD2,-,TGTGCCAGCAAGGGACTAGCGGGCGTGGCAGATACGCAGTATTTT,CASKGLAGVADTQYF
TRBJ1-6,TRBV10-2,TRBD1,-,TGCGCCAGCAGTGAGTGGGACAGCTCCTATAATTCACCCCTCCACTTT,CASSEWDSSYNSPLHF
TRBJ1-2,TRBV7-8,-,-,TGTGCCAGCAGCACCCCGGCGGGGGGGAATGGCTACACCTTC,CASSTPAGGNGYTF
TRBJ2-5,TRBV7-2,TRBD1,-,TGTGCCAGCAGCTCCCTGGACAGGAGGGAGACCCAGTACTTC,CASSSLDRRETQYF
TRBJ1-2,TRBV4-1,-,-,TGCGCCAGCAGCCAAGACGCGACGGGAAACTATGGCTACACCTTC,CASSQDATGNYGYTF
TRBJ1-5,TRBV28,-,-,TGTGCCAGCAGCACCAGACAAGGCAATCAGCCCCAGCATTTT,CASSTRQGNQPQHF
TRBJ2-7,TRBV6-2/TRBV6-3,-,-,TGTGCCAGCAGCCCCGCGATAATCGCGCCCTACGAGCAGTACTTC,CASSPAIIAPYEQYF
TRBJ2-5,TRBV7-2,TRBD2,-,TGTGCCAGCAGCCTACTAGCGGGGGAAGAGACCCAGTACTTC,CASSLLAGEETQYF
TRBJ1-5,TRBV10-3,-,-,TGTGCCATCAGTGTTAGTGGGGGCGCGGATCAGCCCCAGCATTTT,CAISVSGGADQPQHF